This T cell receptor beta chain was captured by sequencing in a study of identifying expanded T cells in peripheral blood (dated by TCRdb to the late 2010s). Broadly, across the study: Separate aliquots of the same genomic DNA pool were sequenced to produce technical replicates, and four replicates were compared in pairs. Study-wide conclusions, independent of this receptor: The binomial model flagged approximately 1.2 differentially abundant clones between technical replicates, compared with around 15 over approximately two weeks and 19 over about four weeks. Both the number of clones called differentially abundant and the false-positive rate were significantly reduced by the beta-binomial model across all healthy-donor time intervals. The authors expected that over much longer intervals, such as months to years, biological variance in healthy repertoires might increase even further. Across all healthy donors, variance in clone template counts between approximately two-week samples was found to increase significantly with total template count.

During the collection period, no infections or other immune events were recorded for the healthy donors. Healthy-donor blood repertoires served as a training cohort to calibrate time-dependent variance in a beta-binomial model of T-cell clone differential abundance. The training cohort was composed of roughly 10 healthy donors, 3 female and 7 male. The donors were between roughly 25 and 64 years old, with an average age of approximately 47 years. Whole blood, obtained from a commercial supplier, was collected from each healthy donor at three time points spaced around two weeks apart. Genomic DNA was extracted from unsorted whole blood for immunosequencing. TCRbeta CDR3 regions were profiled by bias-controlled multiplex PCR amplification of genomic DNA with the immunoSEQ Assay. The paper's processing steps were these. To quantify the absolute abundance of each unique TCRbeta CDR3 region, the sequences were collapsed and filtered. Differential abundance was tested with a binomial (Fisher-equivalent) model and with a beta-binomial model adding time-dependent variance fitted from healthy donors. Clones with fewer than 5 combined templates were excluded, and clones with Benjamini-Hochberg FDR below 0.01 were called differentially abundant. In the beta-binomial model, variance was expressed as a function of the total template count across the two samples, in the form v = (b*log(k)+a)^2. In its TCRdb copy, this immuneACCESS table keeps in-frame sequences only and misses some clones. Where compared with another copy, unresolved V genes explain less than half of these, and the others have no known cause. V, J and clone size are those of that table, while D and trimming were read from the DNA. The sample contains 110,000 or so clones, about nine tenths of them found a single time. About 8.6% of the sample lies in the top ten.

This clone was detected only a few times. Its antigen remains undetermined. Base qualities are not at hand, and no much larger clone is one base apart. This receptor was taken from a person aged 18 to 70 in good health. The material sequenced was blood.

For the CDR3, the sequence is CASSLQGVETQYF. The bases are TGTGCCAGCAGCTTACAGGGTGTGGAGACCCAGTACTTC. Here the chain combines TRBV5-6 and TRBJ2-5, and possibly TRBD1, on 6 matching bases. The germline V gene gives CDR1 as SGHDT and CDR2 as YYEEEE. Reading from cysteine to phenylalanine, the CDR3 counts 13 amino acids. The only DNA kept is the CDR3, 39 bases in frame from the first base. Trimming costs V 2 bases and J 5 bases, and their ends lie 10 bases apart.